These 29 T cell receptor beta chains were sequenced from one sample in a study of T cells in tuberculosis (dated by TCRdb to 2017 to 2018). The library was obtained by the immunoSEQ multiplex PCR assay. Sourced from immuneACCESS, this table was stored by TCRdb with only in-frame sequences that have V and J called. A share of the clones is absent; for the studies checked, an unresolved V gene accounts for under half, and the remainder has no known explanation. The sample includes tens of thousands of clones, with around 87% observed a single time. 5% to 7% of the sample comes from the top ten. Sequenced: PBMCs. These TCRs come from a donor under 30 with latent tuberculosis or without tuberculosis infection.

V is TRBV6-5 and J is TRBJ2-1; tentatively, D is TRBD1 (6 bases). The V end was cut by 8 bases, the J end by 5 bases, with 10 bases between. This CDR3 region has 12 residues. The germline V gene encodes CDR1 MNHEY and CDR2 SVGAGI. The CDR3, as DNA: TGTGCCAGCGGGACAACTAACAATGAGCAGTTCTTC. It specifies CASGTTNNEQFF.

The rearrangement joins TRBV2 to TRBJ2-7; D remains ambiguous. Deletions cut 7 bases from V and 6 bases from J, with 10 bases between. The CDR3 runs 11 residues. Per the germline V gene, CDR1 is SNHLY and CDR2 is FYNNEI. This CDR3 is CASNPVGEQYF. The CDR3 nucleotides are TGTGCCAGCAACCCGGTTGGCGAGCAGTACTTC.

V is TRBV5-1 and J is TRBJ2-7; possible D gene TRBD2, 7 bases. CDR1 SGHRS and CDR2 YFSETQ come from the germline V gene. V was trimmed by 2 bases and J by 6 bases, leaving 18 bases between them. The CDR3 has 15 residues. CDR3 DNA: TGCGCCAGCAGCTTTTCGGGGGGCGGAGTTTTCGAGCAGTACTTC. Translated: CASSFSGGGVFEQYF.

The rearrangement links TRBV4-1 to TRBJ2-3, with 8 positions matching TRBD2. The germline V gene has CDR1 MGHRA and CDR2 YSYEKL. The J segment lost 2 bases and the V segment lost 1 base, leaving 8 bases of the junction unmatched. The CDR3 runs to 17 residues. CDR3 sequence (DNA): TGCGCCAGCAGCCAAGTACGCGGGGGGATCTTCACAGATACGCAGTATTTT. Protein product: CASSQVRGGIFTDTQYF.

This chain uses TRBV9 with TRBJ2-7, with 7 bases matching TRBD1. The CDR3 is made up of 13 amino acids. CDR1 and CDR2 (germline): SGDLS, YYNGEE. J lost 4 bases, V lost 7 bases, and 8 bases had no gene match. The CDR3 loop is CASSRSRGYEQYF. The CDR3 nucleotides are TGTGCCAGCTCAAGGAGCAGGGGGTACGAGCAGTACTTC.

The V call is TRBV7-2, the J call TRBJ1-5; a possible D gene is TRBD1 (5 bases). The germline V gene encodes CDR1 SGHTA and CDR2 FQGNSA. Trimming pared 1 base from V and 1 base from J, leaving 11 bases between. The CDR3 has 16 residues. The CDR3 DNA follows: TGTGCCAGCAGCTTAGTAGGGGTTCAGAGCAATCAGCCCCAGCATTTT. As protein: CASSLVGVQSNQPQHF.

The V gene is TRBV19, the J gene TRBJ2-1, with D hard to call. Trimming took 3 bases from V and 7 from J, leaving 13 bases between them. Looked up from germline, CDR1 is LNHDA and CDR2 is SQIVND (reference sequence). There are 14 residues in the CDR3. The CDR3 spells CASSMVRETNEQFF. CDR3 nucleotide sequence: TGTGCCAGTAGTATGGTCCGAGAGACAAATGAGCAGTTCTTC.

The chain recombines TRBV5-1 with TRBJ2-7; D not certain. V lost 3 bases, J lost 0 bases, and 31 bases lay in between. The CDR3 length is 21 residues. Looked up from germline, CDR1 is SGHRS and CDR2 is YFSETQ. The CDR3 sequence: CASSSSKPKKTRPWSSYEQYF. The CDR3 nucleotides read TGCGCCAGCAGCTCGTCTAAACCAAAAAAAACAAGACCCTGGAGCTCCTACGAGCAGTACTTC.

J is TRBJ2-5 and V is TRBV5-6; 8 nucleotides agree with TRBD1. In germline, CDR1 is SGHDT, CDR2 YYEEEE. The CDR3 consists of 16 residues. The ends lost 4 bases at V and 7 bases at J; junction bases unmatched: 15. As DNA, the CDR3 is TGTGCCAGCAGCGCGAAAAAAAGACAGGGGCCGGTGACCCAGTACTTC. This sequence encodes CASSAKKRQGPVTQYF.

The genes are TRBV5-1 and TRBJ1-5, with D possibly matching TRBD1 (5 bases). This CDR3 contains 14 residues. The germline V and J ends were trimmed by 4 bases and 6 bases, with 14 bases remaining between them. Germline lookup yields CDR1 SGHRS and CDR2 YFSETQ. Here the CDR3 reads CASSPGHTTQPQHF. CDR3 DNA sequence: TGCGCCAGCAGCCCTGGACATACCACTCAGCCCCAGCATTTT. Full variable domain (rest looked up from reference TRBV5-1 and TRBJ1-5): KAGVTQTPRYLIKTRGQQVTLSCSPISGHRSVSWYQQTPGQGLQFLFEYFSETQRNKGNFPGRFSGRQFSNSRSEMNVSTLELGDSALYLCASSPGHTTQPQHFGDGTRLSIL.

This chain's CDR3 is CASNPQGANEQFF. Written as DNA, the CDR3 is TGTGCCAGCAACCCCCAGGGGGCAAACGAGCAGTTCTTC. The chain has TRBV7-2 and TRBJ2-1, with 8 positions matching TRBD1. Germline CDR1 and CDR2: SGHTA and FQGNSA. The CDR3 covers 13 residues. The J segment lost 10 bases and the V segment lost 7 bases, leaving 9 bases of the junction unmatched.

As DNA, the CDR3 is TGTGCCAGCAGTTCGCCGGACTTGCTCTATGGCTACACCTTC. Translated, it gives CASSSPDLLYGYTF. The J gene is TRBJ1-2, the V gene TRBV6-6; D ambiguous. Germline CDR1 MNHNY, CDR2 SVGAGI (reference sequence). CDR3 length: 14 residues. V was trimmed by 4 bases and J by 4 bases, leaving 13 bases between them.

V gene TRBV15 combines with J gene TRBJ2-1; 12 nucleotides agree with TRBD1. Trimming cost V 4 bases and J 8 bases; bases outside gene matches: 9. The CDR3 covers 16 residues. Germline CDR1 and CDR2: LNHNV and YYDKDF (reference sequence). The CDR3 loop reads CATSKPPGQGADEQFF. The CDR3 DNA follows: TGTGCCACCAGCAAACCCCCGGGACAGGGGGCAGATGAGCAGTTCTTC. Complete variable domain (other parts from reference TRBV15 and TRBJ2-1): DAMVIQNPRYQVTQFGKPVTLSCSQTLNHNVMYWYQQKSSQAPKLLFHYYDKDFNNEADTPDNFQSRRPNTSFCFLDIRSPGLGDTAMYLCATSKPPGQGADEQFFGPGTRLTVL.

This chain links TRBV5-4 with TRBJ1-1; the D gene is possibly TRBD1 (5 bases). Germline assignment: CDR1 SGHNT and CDR2 YYREEE (reference sequence). This CDR3 contains 14 residues. The V end was cut by 1 base, the J end by 6 bases, with 13 bases between. The CDR3 protein is CASSLYRNGAEAFF. The CDR3 DNA follows: TGTGCCAGCAGCTTGTACAGGAATGGAGCTGAAGCTTTCTTT.

The V gene is TRBV6-6, the J gene TRBJ1-2; a weak D match, TRBD1 (5 bases). The V end lost 8 bases, the J end lost 4 bases, and 8 bases lay between the germline ends. The CDR3 length is 11 residues. Germline V gene sequence: CDR1 MNHNY, CDR2 SVGAGI (reference sequence). Written as DNA, the CDR3 is TGTGCCAGCGGGGGGGGCTATGGCTACACCTTC. Amino acid sequence: CASGGGYGYTF.

The chain links TRBV6-4 to TRBJ2-3, with TRBD2 matching 8 bases. In germline, CDR1 is MRHNA, CDR2 SNTAGT. Trimming removed 6 bases from V and 1 base from J; junction bases left unmatched: 9. The CDR3 runs to 16 residues. The DNA for the CDR3 is TGTGCCAGCAGCCTAAGCGGGGGTTCCGGCACAGATACGCAGTATTTT. This codes for CASSLSGGSGTDTQYF.

This clone was counted once. The chain recombines TRBV7-6 with TRBJ2-2; possibly TRBD2 for D (5 bases). This CDR3 has 15 residues. V was clipped by 5 bases and J by 5 bases, with 15 bases between them. The germline V gene has CDR1 SGHVS and CDR2 FNYEAQ. Here the CDR3 reads CASSPTQGGTGELFF. DNA for the CDR3: TGTGCCAGCAGCCCTACCCAAGGAGGAACCGGGGAGCTGTTTTTT.

This chain connects TRBV27 to TRBJ1-1, with 7 nucleotides matching TRBD1. Unmatched junction bases numbered 13, after V lost 3 bases and J lost 12 bases. CDR1 is MNHEY and CDR2 is SMNVEV in the germline V gene (reference sequence). This CDR3 spans 14 amino acids. The CDR3 sequence is CASSFVQEGARTFF. The CDR3 DNA reads TGTGCCAGCAGTTTTGTTCAGGAGGGGGCGAGAACTTTCTTT.

This clone was seen just once. This chain joins TRBV6-6 and TRBJ1-5; a possible D gene is TRBD1 (6 bases). This CDR3 region has 13 residues. Germline CDR1 and CDR2: MNHNY and SVGAGI (reference sequence). V was clipped by 4 bases and J by 6 bases, with 10 bases between them. For the CDR3, the DNA is TGTGCCAGCAGTTCCATACAGGGTCAGCCCCAGCATTTT. This encodes CASSSIQGQPQHF.

By proportion, this clone is large. The rearrangement joins TRBV5-4 to TRBJ2-1; 9 bases are a match to TRBD2. The CDR3 totals 15 residues. The V gene end was trimmed by 2 bases and the J gene end by 3 bases; junction bases not matched to a gene: 3. Germline CDR1 and CDR2: SGHNT and YYREEE (reference sequence). As DNA, the CDR3 is TGTGCCAGCAGCTTTCAGCGGGGGGTCTACAATGAGCAGTTCTTC. The encoded protein is CASSFQRGVYNEQFF.

This clone was recorded only once. This rearrangement joins TRBV4-3 to TRBJ1-2, with 10 bases identical to TRBD1. CDR1 LGHNA and CDR2 YSLEER come from the germline V gene. The V segment lost 1 base and the J segment 4 bases; nucleotides outside the gene matches: 6. This CDR3 is built from 16 residues. The CDR3 DNA is TGCGCCAGCAGCCAAGCAGGGACAGGGGATCGCTATGGCTACACCTTC. As protein: CASSQAGTGDRYGYTF.

The chain is built from TRBV21-1 and TRBJ2-3; the table's D call, TRBD1, was not checked against the DNA. TRBV21-1 is a known pseudogene. This CDR3 is built from 15 residues. Written as DNA, the CDR3 is TGTGCCAGCAGCAAAGTATCGGGGACATCCGATACGCAGTATTTT. Encoded protein: CASSKVSGTSDTQYF.

This chain uses TRBV7-2 with TRBJ1-2; D call uncertain. CDR1 is SGHTA, CDR2 FQGNSA, per germline. Trimming cost V 5 bases and J 4 bases, with 20 bases left between them. CDR3 length: 16 residues. The CDR3 spells CASSATGGPEGYGYTF. CDR3 sequence (DNA): TGTGCCAGCAGCGCGACCGGCGGGCCAGAAGGCTATGGCTACACCTTC.

This clone has more than one count but fewer than ten. The gene calls are TRBV21-1 and TRBJ1-5. TRBV21-1 is listed as a pseudogene. CDR3 length: 10 amino acids. The DNA for the CDR3 is TGTGCCAGCCCCTATGAGCCCCAGCATTTT. Its translation is CASPYEPQHF.

This clone was seen just once. V gene TRBV28 combines with J gene TRBJ1-1; tentative D call: TRBD1 (5 bases). This CDR3 contains 15 residues. The V gene's germline CDR1 is MDHEN and CDR2 SYDVKM. Trimming shortened V by 3 bases and J by 5 bases, and 16 bases separated the two germline ends. The CDR3 bases are TGTGCCAGCAGTTTGGAGGGGACCCTGGGGACTGAAGCTTTCTTT. Translated, it gives CASSLEGTLGTEAFF. Filled out from reference TRBV28 and TRBJ1-1, the complete variable domain reads DVKVTQSSRYLVKRTGEKVFLECVQDMDHENMFWYRQDPGLGLRLIYFSYDVKMKEKGDIPEGYSVSREKKERFSLILESASTNQTSMYLCASSLEGTLGTEAFFGQGTRLTVV.

V and J are TRBV19 and TRBJ2-5, with 8 bases lining up with TRBD1. Germline CDR1 is LNHDA and CDR2 is SQIVND (reference sequence). Trimming took 4 bases from V and 2 from J; bases not matched to a gene: 6. This CDR3 has 15 amino acids. The CDR3 sequence: CASSTGQASQETQYF. The CDR3 DNA is TGTGCCAGTAGTACGGGACAGGCCAGTCAAGAGACCCAGTACTTC.

The V gene is TRBV2, the J gene TRBJ2-7; TRBD1 might be the D (6 bases). This CDR3 comprises 11 residues. V was cut by 5 bases and J by 4 bases, with 6 bases left in between. Germline assignment: CDR1 SNHLY and CDR2 FYNNEI. The CDR3 reads CASSQGYEQYF. The DNA for the CDR3 is TGTGCCAGCAGTCAGGGGTACGAGCAGTACTTC.

This chain joins TRBV19 and TRBJ2-5, with a possible D match to TRBD2 (7 bases). The CDR3 consists of 14 residues. With 2 bases removed from V and 4 bases from J, the gap between germline ends came to 11 bases. Germline CDR1 reads LNHDA; CDR2 reads SQIVND (reference sequence). CDR3: CASSIFGGRETQYF. CDR3 nucleotides: TGTGCCAGTAGTATATTCGGGGGGCGAGAGACCCAGTACTTC.

The J gene is TRBJ2-3, the V gene TRBV18; 11 nucleotides match TRBD2. The CDR3 spans 15 residues. Germline lookup yields CDR1 KGHSH and CDR2 LQKENI. V shed 0 bases, J shed 7 bases, and the junction held 3 bases outside the gene matches. The CDR3 sequence: CASSPPGLAEYTQYF. Here the CDR3 DNA reads TGTGCCAGCTCACCACCGGGACTAGCGGAATATACGCAGTATTTT.